This TCR beta chain came from a study of regulatory T cells in long-lasting Graves disease. General study points: With persistent disease, TRBV28, TRBJ1-2 and TRBJ2-5 were the favored segments.

Time point indicated: newly diagnosed GD, antithyroid drugs for less than 3 months. PBMCs were the source of the RNA used for TCR sequencing. Relying on iRepertoire HTBI primers and Arm-PCR of CDR3 regions, the team built TCR beta libraries. MiXCR was run by TCRdb on the multiplex PCR reads, yielding one entry per CDR3 protein. The sample carries 500,000 or so distinct CDR3 sequences, about 16% recorded once. The CDR3 is 14 residues long. Trimming at V came to 7 bases and at J to 4 bases, leaving 6 bases not matched to a gene. Concerning this clonotype: Its specificity is not known.

These data were also filed under a second study, of T cells in Graves' hyperthyroidism and ophthalmopathy. That work adds: Together with thyroid ultrasound, orbital computed tomography, serum thyroxine and TRAb, clinical symptoms were used for diagnoses.

Specimen: peripheral blood mononuclear cells (PBMCs), collected at new diagnosis, from a patient treated with antithyroid drugs. This sequence joins TRBV12-3 or TRBV12-4 and TRBJ2-2, with 7 nucleotides matching TRBD2. This sequence originates from a middle-aged man with Graves disease. The CDR3 bases are TGTGCCAGCATCTTAGGCGGGAGCACCGGGGAGCTGTTTTTT. Residues: CASILGGSTGELFF.